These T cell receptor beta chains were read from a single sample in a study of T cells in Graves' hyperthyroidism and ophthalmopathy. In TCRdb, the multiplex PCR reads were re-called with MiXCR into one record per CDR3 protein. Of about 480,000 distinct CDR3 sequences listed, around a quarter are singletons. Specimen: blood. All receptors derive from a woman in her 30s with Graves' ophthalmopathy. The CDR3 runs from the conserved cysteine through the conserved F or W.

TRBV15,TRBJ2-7,CATSRDNTRRYEQYF
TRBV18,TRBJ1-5,CASSPLPQQSFNQPQHF
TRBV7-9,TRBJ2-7,CASSLVWDTSLGQYF
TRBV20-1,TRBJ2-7,CSARDPGAIYEQYF
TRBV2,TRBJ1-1,CASSLDQNTEAFF
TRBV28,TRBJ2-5,CASRNWTGGVQETQYF
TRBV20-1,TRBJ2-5,CSAVAQETQYF
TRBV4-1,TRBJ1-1,CASSYPGTKNTEAFF
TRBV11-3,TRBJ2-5,CASSRDSETQYF
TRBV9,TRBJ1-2,CASSVGTGLYVNGYTF
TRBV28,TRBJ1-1,CASSPYSGKDTEAFF
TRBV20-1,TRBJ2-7,CSARPGASYEQYF
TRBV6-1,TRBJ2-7,CASRGAGVIYEQYF
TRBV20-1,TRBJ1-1,CSARDRGRAFF
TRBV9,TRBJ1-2,CASSVSDREGYGYTF
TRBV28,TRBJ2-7,CASPPAGGSYEQYF
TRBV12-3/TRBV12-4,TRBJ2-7,CASGRVGGGTYEQYF
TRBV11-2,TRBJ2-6,CASSLVSPTGGANVLTF
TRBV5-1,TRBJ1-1,CASCLGGALNTEAFF
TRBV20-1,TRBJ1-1,CSAREQVGEAFF
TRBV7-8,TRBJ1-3,CASSLQGTSGNTIYF
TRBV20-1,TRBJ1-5,CSARGVGELYSNQPQHF
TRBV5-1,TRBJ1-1,CASRPTGNTEAFF
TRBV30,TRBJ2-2,CAWNGGPPAGELFF
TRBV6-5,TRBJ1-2,CASRIDPGGANYGYTF
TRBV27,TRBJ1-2,CASSLSGPSGAYGYTF
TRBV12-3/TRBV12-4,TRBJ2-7,CASRPGEGPSYEQYF
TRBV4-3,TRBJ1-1,CASSTGSAGRAFF
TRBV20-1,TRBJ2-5,CSATLVRQGAETQYF
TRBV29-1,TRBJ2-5,CSVGLDQETQYF
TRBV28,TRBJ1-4,CASRPAQALTNEKLFF
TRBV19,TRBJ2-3,CASKSSDTQYF
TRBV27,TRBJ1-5,CASSLHGQGAGQPQHF
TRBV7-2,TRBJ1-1,CASSSYGGVNTEAFF
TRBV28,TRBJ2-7,CASSLGPRGTSYEQYF
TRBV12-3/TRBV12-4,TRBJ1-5,CASSLGGQGFNQPQHF
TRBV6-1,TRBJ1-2,CASAIGVDGYTF
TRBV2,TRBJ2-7,CASVARPYEQYF
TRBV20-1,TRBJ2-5,CSASYDLRDTQETQYF
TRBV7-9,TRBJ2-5,CASSRPPETQYF
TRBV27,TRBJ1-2,CASRQGAFYGYTF
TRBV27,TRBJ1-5,CASSPEWEFYSNQPQHF
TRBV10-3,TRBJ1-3,CAISDTGKDGNTIYF
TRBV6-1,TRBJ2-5,CASRWTSGEGQETQYF
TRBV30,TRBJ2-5,CAWTAGSGETQYF
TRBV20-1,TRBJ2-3,CSARHREGDTQYF